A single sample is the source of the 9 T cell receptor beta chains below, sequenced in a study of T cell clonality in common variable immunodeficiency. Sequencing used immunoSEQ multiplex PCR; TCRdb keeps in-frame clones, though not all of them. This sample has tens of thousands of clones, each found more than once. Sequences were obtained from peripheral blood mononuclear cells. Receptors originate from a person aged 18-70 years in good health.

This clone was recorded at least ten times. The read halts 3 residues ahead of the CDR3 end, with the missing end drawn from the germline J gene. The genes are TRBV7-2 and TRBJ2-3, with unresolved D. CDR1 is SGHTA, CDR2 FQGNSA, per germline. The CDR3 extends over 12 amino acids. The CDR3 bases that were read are TGTGCCAGCAGCTTCGCAGGCCAGCCG. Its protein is CASSFAGQP. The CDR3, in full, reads CASSFAGQPQYF.

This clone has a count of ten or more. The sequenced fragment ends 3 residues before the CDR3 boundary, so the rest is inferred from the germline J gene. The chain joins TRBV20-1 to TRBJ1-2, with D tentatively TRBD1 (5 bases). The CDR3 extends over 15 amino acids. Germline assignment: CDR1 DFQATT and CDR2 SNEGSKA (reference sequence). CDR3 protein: CRSAGGGGTPTGYTF. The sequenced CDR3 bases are TGCAGAAGTGCAGGTGGGGGGGGGACGCCCACGGGC.

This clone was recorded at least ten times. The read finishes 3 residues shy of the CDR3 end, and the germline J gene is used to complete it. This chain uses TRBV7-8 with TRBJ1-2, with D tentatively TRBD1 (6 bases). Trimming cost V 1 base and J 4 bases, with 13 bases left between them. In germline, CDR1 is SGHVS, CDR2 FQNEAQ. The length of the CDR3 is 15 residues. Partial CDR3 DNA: TGTGCCAGCAGCTTAGGGACAGCCAGCGCCTATGGC. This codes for CASSLGTASAYG. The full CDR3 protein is CASSLGTASAYGYTF.

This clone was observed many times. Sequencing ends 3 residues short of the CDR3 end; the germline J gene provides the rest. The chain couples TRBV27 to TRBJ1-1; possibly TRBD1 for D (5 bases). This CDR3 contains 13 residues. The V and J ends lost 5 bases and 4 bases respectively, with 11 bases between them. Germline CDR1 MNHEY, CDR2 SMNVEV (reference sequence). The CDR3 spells CASSLDKSTEAFF. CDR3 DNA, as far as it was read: TGTGCCAGCAGTCTGGACAAATCCACTGAA.

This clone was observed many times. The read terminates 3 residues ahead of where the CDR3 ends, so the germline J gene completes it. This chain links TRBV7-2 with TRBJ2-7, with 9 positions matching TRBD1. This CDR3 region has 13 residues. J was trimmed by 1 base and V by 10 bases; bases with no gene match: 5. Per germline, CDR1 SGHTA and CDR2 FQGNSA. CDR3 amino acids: CATRQGVSYEQYF. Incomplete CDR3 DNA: TGTGCCACAAGACAGGGGGTATCCTACGAG.

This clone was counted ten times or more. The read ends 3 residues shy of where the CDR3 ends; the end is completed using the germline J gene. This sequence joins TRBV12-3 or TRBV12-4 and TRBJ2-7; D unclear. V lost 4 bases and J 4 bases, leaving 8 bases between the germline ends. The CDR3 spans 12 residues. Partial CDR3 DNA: TGTGCCAGCAGTTCTAGTTGGTACGAG. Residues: CASSSSWYE. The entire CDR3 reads CASSSSWYEQYF.

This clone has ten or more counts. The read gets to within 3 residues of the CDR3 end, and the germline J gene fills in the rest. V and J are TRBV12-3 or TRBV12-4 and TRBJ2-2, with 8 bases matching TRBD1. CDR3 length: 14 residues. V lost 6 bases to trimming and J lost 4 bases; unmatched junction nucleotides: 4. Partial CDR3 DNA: TGTGCCAGCAGAATGGACAGGGTCACCGGGGAG. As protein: CASRMDRVTGE. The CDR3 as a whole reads CASRMDRVTGELFF.

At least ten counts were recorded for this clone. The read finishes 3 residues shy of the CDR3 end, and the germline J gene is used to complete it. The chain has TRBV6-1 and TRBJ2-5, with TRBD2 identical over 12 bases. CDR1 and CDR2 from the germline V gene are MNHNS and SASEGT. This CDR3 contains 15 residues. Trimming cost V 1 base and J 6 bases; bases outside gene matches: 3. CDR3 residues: CASSEELAGGQTQYF. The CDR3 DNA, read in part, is TGTGCCAGCAGTGAAGAACTAGCGGGGGGACAGACC.

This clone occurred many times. Partial CDR3 DNA: TGCAGCGGGACAGGGGATAATGAAAAG. Translating gives CSGTGDNEK. From start to end, the CDR3 is CSGTGDNEKLFF. The rearrangement links TRBV20-1 to TRBJ2-2, with 10 bases aligning to TRBD1. The read ends 3 residues early relative to the CDR3; the germline J gene fills the gap. The CDR3 is 12 residues long. The germline CDR1 and CDR2 sequences are DFQATT and SNEGSKA (reference sequence).